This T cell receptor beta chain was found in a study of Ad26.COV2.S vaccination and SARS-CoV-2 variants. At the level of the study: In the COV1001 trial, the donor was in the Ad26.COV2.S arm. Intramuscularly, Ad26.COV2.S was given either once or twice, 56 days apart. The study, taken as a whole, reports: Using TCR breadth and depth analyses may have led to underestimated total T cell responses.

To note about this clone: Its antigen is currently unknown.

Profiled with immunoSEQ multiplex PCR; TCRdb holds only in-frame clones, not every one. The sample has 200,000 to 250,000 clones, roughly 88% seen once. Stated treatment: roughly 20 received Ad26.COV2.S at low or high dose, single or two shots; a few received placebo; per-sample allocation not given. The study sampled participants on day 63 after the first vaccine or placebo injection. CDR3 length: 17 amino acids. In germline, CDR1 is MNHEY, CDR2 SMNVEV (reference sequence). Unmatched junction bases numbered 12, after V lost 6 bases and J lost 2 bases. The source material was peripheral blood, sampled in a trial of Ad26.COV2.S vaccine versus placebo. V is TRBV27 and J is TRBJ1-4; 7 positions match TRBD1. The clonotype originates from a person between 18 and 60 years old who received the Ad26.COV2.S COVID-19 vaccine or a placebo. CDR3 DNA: TGTGCCAGCAGACGGACAGGAGAGCTTGTGACTAATGAAAAACTGTTTTTT. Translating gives CASRRTGELVTNEKLFF.